The rows below give T cell receptor beta chains drawn from one sample of a study of beta chain features in type 1 diabetes. Method: immunoSEQ multiplex PCR; TCRdb's copy keeps in-frame clones and lacks some. The sample lists hundreds of thousands of clones; 9.5% to 13% were seen once. The sequencing input was naive CD4+ T cells from blood. Receptor source: a young man with type 1 diabetes. CDR3s include the opening cysteine and the closing phenylalanine or tryptophan. A D gene is named only where the DNA matches it firmly. Where a row states a size, it is once, few, many or the class of an expanded clone; other rows omit it.

cdr3_aa cdr3_nt d_call clone_size j_call v_call
CASSLRGSMNTEAFF TGTGCCAGCAGCTTAAGAGGAAGCATGAACACTGAAGCTTTCTTT NA few TRBJ1-1 TRBV7-9
CASSPNFEGRATGELFF TGCGCCAGCAGCCCCAATTTCGAAGGGCGGGCCACCGGGGAGCTGTTTTTT NA few TRBJ2-2 TRBV4-1
CASSLRAVNYGYTF TGTGCCAGCAGCTTACGAGCCGTCAACTATGGCTACACCTTC NA few TRBJ1-2 TRBV7-9
CASSSPSAAANTEAFF TGTGCCAGCAGTTCCCCGTCCGCGGCTGCCAACACTGAAGCTTTCTTT NA few TRBJ1-1 TRBV11-2
CASSFRTSGGAKDTQYF TGTGCCAGCAGCTTCCGGACTAGCGGGGGGGCGAAAGATACGCAGTATTTT TRBD2 few TRBJ2-3 TRBV7-2
CASSTGPGELFF TGTGCTAGTTCTACAGGCCCCGGGGAGCTGTTTTTT NA NA TRBJ2-2 TRBV7-7
CAISEQARYNEQFF TGTGCCATCAGTGAACAGGCGCGCTACAATGAGCAGTTCTTC NA NA TRBJ2-1 TRBV10-3
CASSLARGGETQYF TGTGCCAGCAGCCTCGCCAGGGGTGGTGAGACCCAGTACTTC NA few TRBJ2-5 TRBV7-2
CASTETGTANQPQHF TGTGCCAGCACCGAGACAGGCACTGCTAATCAGCCCCAGCATTTT NA NA TRBJ1-5 TRBV6-6
CASSRDRTMNTEAFF TGTGCCAGCAGTCGGGACAGGACGATGAACACTGAAGCTTTCTTT TRBD1 few TRBJ1-1 TRBV11-1
CASSSGQGDYGYTF TGTGCCAGCTCATCCGGACAGGGCGACTATGGCTACACCTTC TRBD1 NA TRBJ1-2 TRBV18
CASSQDSGRGNYGYTF TGCGCCAGCAGCCAAGATTCCGGCAGGGGGAACTATGGCTACACCTTC TRBD1 NA TRBJ1-2 TRBV4-1
CASSTGVYGGYTF TGTGCCAGCAGCACAGGGGTGTACGGTGGCTACACCTTC TRBD1 NA TRBJ1-2 TRBV7-2
CASSPTWRSTSNSPLHF TGTGCCAGCAGTCCCACTTGGAGGAGTACAAGTAATTCACCCCTCCACTTT NA NA TRBJ1-6 TRBV7-8
CASSQALVLAGFYNEQFF TGTGCCAGCAGCCAAGCCCTGGTACTAGCGGGGTTTTACAATGAGCAGTTCTTC TRBD2 NA TRBJ2-1 TRBV4-2
CASSGQTNSPLHF TGTGCCAGCAGTGGACAGACGAATTCACCCCTCCACTTT NA NA TRBJ1-6 TRBV6-5
CSARYRGEQYF TGCAGTGCTAGGTACAGGGGCGAGCAGTACTTC TRBD1 few TRBJ2-7 TRBV20-1
CASSRGVGETQYF TGTGCCAGCAGTCGCGGGGTGGGGGAGACCCAGTACTTC NA NA TRBJ2-5 TRBV27
CASSNRDSPLHF TGTGCCAGCAGTAACAGGGACTCACCCCTCCACTTT NA NA TRBJ1-6 TRBV2
CASSALYNTGELFF TGTGCCAGCAGTGCCCTCTACAACACCGGGGAGCTGTTTTTT NA NA TRBJ2-2 TRBV25-1
CASSLEGRGGAFF TGTGCCAGCAGCTTAGAAGGACGAGGGGGCGCTTTCTTT TRBD1 NA TRBJ1-1 TRBV11-1
CASSPDSSSKNIQYF TGCGCCAGCAGCCCCGACAGTTCCTCCAAAAACATTCAGTACTTC NA NA TRBJ2-4 TRBV5-1
CASGATGTGELFF TGTGCCAGCGGTGCAACGGGAACCGGGGAGCTGTTTTTT NA few TRBJ2-2 TRBV6-5
CASSLGGRPSPYGYTF TGTGCCAGCAGCTTAGGGGGGCGGCCCTCTCCATATGGCTACACCTTC NA few TRBJ1-2 TRBV7-9
CSVAGHPSTDTQYF TGCAGCGTTGCCGGACATCCATCCACAGATACGCAGTATTTT NA few TRBJ2-3 TRBV29-1
CASSPPGRTEAFF TGTGCCAGCTCACCACCGGGGAGAACTGAAGCTTTCTTT NA NA TRBJ1-1 TRBV18
CAISEFGGGETQYF TGTGCCATCAGTGAGTTTGGGGGCGGCGAGACCCAGTACTTC NA NA TRBJ2-5 TRBV10-3
CAWKGGVVTF TGTGCCTGGAAGGGAGGGGTAGTAACCTTC NA NA TRBJ1-2 TRBV30
CASDYGGNQPQHF TGTGCCAGCGATTACGGGGGCAATCAGCCCCAGCATTTT NA few TRBJ1-5 TRBV9
CACAIPGQGSYEQYF TGTGCCTGTGCGATTCCGGGACAGGGATCCTACGAGCAGTACTTC TRBD1 NA TRBJ2-7 TRBV30
CASSLQGSGYGYTF TGTGCCAGCAGCTTACAGGGGTCCGGCTATGGCTACACCTTC TRBD1 few TRBJ1-2 TRBV5-6
CASSRPGKDYEQYF TGTGCCAGCAGCAGGCCCGGGAAAGACTACGAGCAGTACTTC NA NA TRBJ2-7 TRBV5-6
CASVAGSGWGNTEAFF TGTGCCAGCGTGGCGGGCAGTGGTTGGGGGAACACTGAAGCTTTCTTT NA NA TRBJ1-1 TRBV25-1
CASSLAGTVNTGELFF TGTGCCAGCAGCTTAGCCGGGACAGTGAACACCGGGGAGCTGTTTTTT TRBD1 NA TRBJ2-2 TRBV7-2
CASSFTTGANQPQHF TGCGCCAGCAGCTTTACCACAGGGGCCAATCAGCCCCAGCATTTT TRBD1 NA TRBJ1-5 TRBV5-1
CASSPRLAENEQFF TGTGCCAGCTCACCAAGGTTAGCGGAGAATGAGCAGTTCTTC NA NA TRBJ2-1 TRBV18
CSREGLPPYNEQFF TGTTCCAGGGAGGGCCTTCCCCCTTACAATGAGCAGTTCTTC TRBD2 few TRBJ2-1 TRBV19
CASSQGAGTGELFF TGTGCCAGTAGTCAGGGGGCGGGGACCGGGGAGCTGTTTTTT TRBD1 few TRBJ2-2 TRBV19
CASSLASNQPQHF TGTGCCAGCAGCTTGGCTAGCAATCAGCCCCAGCATTTT NA NA TRBJ1-5 TRBV7-8
CASSSQGNTEAFF TGTGCCAGCAGCTCACAGGGTAACACTGAAGCTTTCTTT NA NA TRBJ1-1 TRBV7-3
CATSRPTGSLGYTF TGTGCCACCAGCAGACCTACAGGGTCGCTGGGCTACACCTTC NA once TRBJ1-2 TRBV15
CASSIVAGGRTDTQYF TGTGCCAGCAGCATTGTAGCGGGGGGGAGGACAGATACGCAGTATTTT TRBD2 few TRBJ2-3 TRBV9
CASTGAEAFF TGTGCCAGCACGGGGGCTGAAGCTTTCTTT NA once TRBJ1-1 TRBV28
CASSPAARNNEQFF TGTGCCAGCAGCCCTGCGGCGAGAAACAATGAGCAGTTCTTC NA NA TRBJ2-1 TRBV11-2
CASSLPLYSYTF TGTGCCAGCAGTTTACCCCTCTATAGCTACACCTTC NA NA TRBJ1-2 TRBV28
CASSLMGQGAYTDTQYF TGTGCCAGCAGCTTAATGGGACAGGGGGCCTACACAGATACGCAGTATTTT TRBD1 NA TRBJ2-3 TRBV7-2